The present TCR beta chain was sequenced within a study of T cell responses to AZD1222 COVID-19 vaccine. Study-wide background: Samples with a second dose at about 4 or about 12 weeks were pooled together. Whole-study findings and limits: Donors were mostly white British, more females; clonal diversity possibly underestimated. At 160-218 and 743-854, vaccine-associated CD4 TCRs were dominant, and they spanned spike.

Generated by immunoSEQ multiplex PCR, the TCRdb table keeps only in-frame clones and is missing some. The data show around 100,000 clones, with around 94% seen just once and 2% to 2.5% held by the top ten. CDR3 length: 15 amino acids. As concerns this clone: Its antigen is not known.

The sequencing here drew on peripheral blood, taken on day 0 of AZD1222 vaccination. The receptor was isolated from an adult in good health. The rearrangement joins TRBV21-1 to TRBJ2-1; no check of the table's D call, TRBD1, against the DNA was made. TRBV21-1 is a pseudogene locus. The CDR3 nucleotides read TGTGCCAGCAGCGGGGGCTGGGACAGAAACAATGAGCAGTTCTTC. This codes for CASSGGWDRNNEQFF.